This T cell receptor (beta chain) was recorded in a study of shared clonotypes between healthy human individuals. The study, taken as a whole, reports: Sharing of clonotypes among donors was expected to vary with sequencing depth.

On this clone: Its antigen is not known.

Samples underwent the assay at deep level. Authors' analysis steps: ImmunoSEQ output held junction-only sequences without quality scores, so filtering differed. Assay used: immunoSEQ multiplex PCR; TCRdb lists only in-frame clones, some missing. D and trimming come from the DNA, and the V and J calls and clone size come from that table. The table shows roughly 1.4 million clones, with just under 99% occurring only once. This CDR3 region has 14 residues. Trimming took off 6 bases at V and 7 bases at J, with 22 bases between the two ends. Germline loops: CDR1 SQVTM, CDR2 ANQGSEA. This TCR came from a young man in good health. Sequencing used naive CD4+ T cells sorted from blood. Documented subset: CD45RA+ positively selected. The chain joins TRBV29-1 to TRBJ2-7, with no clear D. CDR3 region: CSVLPQASLEEQYF. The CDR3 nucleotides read TGCAGCGTATTACCGCAAGCTAGTTTGGAGGAGCAGTACTTC.